The TCR beta chain described here comes from a study of blood T cell repertoires in COVID-19. Whole-study context: Sources were T cells, B-cell-depleted T cells, or PBMCs; the material itself was cDNA or gDNA.

Method: immunoSEQ multiplex PCR; TCRdb's copy keeps in-frame clones and lacks some. The table has approximately 70,000 clones, 79% seen once. The trim removed 0 bases at V and 4 bases at J, leaving 6 bases unmatched. The germline V gene encodes CDR1 LNHDA and CDR2 SQIVND (reference sequence). This CDR3 region has 16 residues. The chain combines TRBV19 with TRBJ2-1; the match to TRBD2 covers 7 bases. This receptor was obtained from a man in his sixties with active or convalescent COVID-19. Input material: peripheral blood. The CDR3 coding sequence is TGTGCCAGTAGTATAGATCTAGCGGATTATTACAATGAGCAGTTCTTC. Protein product: CASSIDLADYYNEQFF.